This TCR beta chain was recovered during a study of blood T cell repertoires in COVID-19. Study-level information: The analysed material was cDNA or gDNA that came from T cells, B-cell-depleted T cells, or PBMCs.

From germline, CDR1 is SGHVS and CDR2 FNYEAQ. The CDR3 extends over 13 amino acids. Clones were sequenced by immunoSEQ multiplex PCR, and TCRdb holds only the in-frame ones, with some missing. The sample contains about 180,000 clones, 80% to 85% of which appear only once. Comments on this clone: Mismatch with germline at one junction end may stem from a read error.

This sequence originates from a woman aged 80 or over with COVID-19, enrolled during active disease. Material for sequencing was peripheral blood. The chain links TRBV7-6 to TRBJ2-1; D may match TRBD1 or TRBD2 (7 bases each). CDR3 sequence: CASSLAEGQEQFF. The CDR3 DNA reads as TGTGCCAGCAGCCTAGCGGAGGGACAGGAGCAGTTCTTC.